These 7 T cell receptor beta chains share one sample of origin, sequenced in a study of memory B cells and T cells in multiple sclerosis listed by TCRdb under 2018. Library generation was performed with the immunoSEQ multiplex PCR assay. TCRdb holds this immuneACCESS table with in-frame rearrangements only. Some clones are missing; in checked studies, unresolved V genes explain under half, and the rest has no known cause. The sample profile shows some 7,900 clones; around 50% of them were found once. The top ten constitute roughly 30% of the sample. Material for sequencing was memory (CD45RO+) CD8+ T cells from blood. The sample's cell subset or site label, in plain terms: CD45RO+ memory T cells sorted from peripheral blood. These receptors all stem from a human donor with multiple sclerosis.

By frequency in the sample, this clone is medium-sized. The gene calls are TRBV7-8 and TRBJ1-1, with a tentative D call TRBD1 (5 bases). Germline V lookup: CDR1 SGHVS, CDR2 FQNEAQ. V dropped 4 bases and J dropped 1 base, with 7 bases sitting between them. This CDR3 region has 13 residues. The CDR3 DNA follows: TGTGCCAGCAGCTATCAGGGGAACACTGAAGCTTTCTTT. Translated: CASSYQGNTEAFF.

The chain is built from TRBV9 and TRBJ2-7; maybe TRBD1 (6 bases). The germline CDR1 and CDR2 sequences are SGDLS and YYNGEE. The CDR3 has 14 amino acids. V was trimmed by 1 base and J by 4 bases, leaving 12 bases between them. The CDR3 nucleotides read TGTGCCAGCAGCGTAAGCAGGGGCTCTTACGAGCAGTACTTC. Translating gives CASSVSRGSYEQYF.

This clone was seen a handful of times. The chain has TRBV6-5 and TRBJ2-3; 11 bases line up with TRBD1. Trimming removed 8 bases from V and 6 bases from J; junction bases left unmatched: 10. Per the germline V gene, CDR1 is MNHEY and CDR2 is SVGAGI. This CDR3 is built from 15 residues. CDR3 DNA: TGTGCCAGCCAGGTGGGGACAGGGGGTTCGGATACGCAGTATTTT. As protein: CASQVGTGGSDTQYF.

The V and J genes are TRBV9 and TRBJ2-1; D is uncertain. This CDR3 comprises 17 residues. Between the trimmed V and J ends, which lost 4 bases and 2 bases, there was a span of 19 bases. In germline, CDR1 is SGDLS, CDR2 YYNGEE. This CDR3 reads CASSFHPAVQTYNEQFF. The CDR3 bases are TGTGCCAGCAGCTTTCACCCCGCGGTTCAGACCTACAATGAGCAGTTCTTC.

V gene TRBV6-6 combines with J gene TRBJ2-1; possible D gene TRBD2, 6 bases. The CDR3 covers 11 residues. Germline V gene lookup returns CDR1 MNHNY and CDR2 SVGAGI (reference sequence). V was shortened by 6 bases and J by 10 bases, with 10 bases between the two germline ends. The CDR3 protein is CASRYGLEQFF. CDR3 nucleotide sequence: TGTGCCAGCAGGTACGGACTAGAGCAGTTCTTC.

This chain joins TRBV5-1 and TRBJ2-7, with a weak D call TRBD1 (6 bases). This CDR3 has 16 residues. The V and J ends lost 3 bases and 1 base respectively, with 17 bases between them. Germline CDR1 is SGHRS and CDR2 is YFSETQ. CDR3 residues: CASSWGHRDPSYEQYF. DNA for the CDR3: TGCGCCAGCAGCTGGGGACACCGGGACCCTTCCTACGAGCAGTACTTC.

The V gene is TRBV7-9, the J gene TRBJ2-4; unclear D gene. The CDR3 loop spans 14 amino acids. CDR1 is SEHNR and CDR2 is FQNEAQ in the germline V gene (reference sequence). V lost 8 bases and J 0 bases, leaving 11 bases between the germline ends. The CDR3 protein is CASGGPEAKNIQYF. In nucleotides, the CDR3 is TGTGCCAGCGGTGGGCCGGAAGCCAAAAACATTCAGTACTTC.